Sequencing of this TCR beta chain was carried out in a study of long-term antiretroviral therapy in people with HIV. Findings of the study overall: Unavailable data included ART adherence, viral resistance and therapy changes (switches in treatment). From about 2004 to 2018, blood was obtained, possibly while participants received older ART regimens. At every time point, clones expanded before ART dominated the repertoire.

Between the trimmed V and J ends, which lost 4 bases and 5 bases, there was a span of 7 bases. Per germline, CDR1 MNHNS and CDR2 SASEGT. CDR3 size: 12 residues. At survey level, the immunoSEQ assay was run in its v3.0 version. Sequencing was directed toward about 40,000-55,000 T-cell genomes in each sample. The protocol was immunoSEQ multiplex PCR, while the TCRdb copy is restricted to in-frame clones and leaves out a portion. In the table there are under 50,000 clones, roughly 90% of which are singletons. In regard to this clone: What it binds is unknown.

The sample was unsorted PBMCs, taken just before starting antiretroviral therapy. The chain uses TRBV6-1 and TRBJ2-3, with unresolved D. The TCR sequence derives from a woman aged 18 to 35 with HIV. The CDR3 here is CASSVIGDTQYF. The DNA of the CDR3 is TGTGCCAGCAGTGTTATTGGAGATACGCAGTATTTT.